This T cell receptor (beta chain) was found in a study of T cells after posttransplantation cyclophosphamide. Busulfan-fludarabine conditioning, marrow transplant, and cyclophosphamide on days +3 and +4 were administered. In the case of this clone: Antigen: not known.

Profiled with immunoSEQ multiplex PCR; TCRdb holds only in-frame clones, not every one. The data hold 6,000 to 8,000 clones, with about four fifths observed a single time. The study's findings and limits: Recipient CMV seropositivity and CMV reactivation strongly tracked TRB clonality. Blood and skin or GI T cell repertoires showed limited TRB overlap.

Trimming took 2 bases from V and 3 from J; bases not matched to a gene: 0. The germline gives CDR1 SGHVS, CDR2 FQNEAQ. This CDR3 region has 13 residues. This receptor was obtained from a female patient in her forties or fifties who received an allogeneic stem cell transplant from a related donor, was CMV-positive, and had no GVHD. Some of the T cells may derive from the graft donor. Source: PBMCs, taken after allogeneic stem cell transplant with posttransplant cyclophosphamide. V and J are TRBV7-8 and TRBJ2-5, with 7 positions matching TRBD1. CDR3 protein: CASSLTGEETQYF. CDR3 sequence (DNA): TGTGCCAGCAGCTTAACAGGGGAAGAGACCCAGTACTTC.